A single TCR beta chain is shown here with its context. CDR1 MDHEN and CDR2 SYDVKM come from the germline V gene. The V end lost 7 bases, the J end lost 1 base, and 14 bases lay between the germline ends. The CDR3 has 14 residues. Here immunoSEQ multiplex PCR was the method, and the copy in TCRdb shows in-frame clones only, minus some. The sample lists over 200,000 clones, roughly nine tenths seen once, with just over 0.7% in the top ten. The data originate from a study of blood T cell repertoires in COVID-19. Study details: In each case, the material was cDNA or gDNA derived from T cells, B-cell-depleted T cells, or PBMCs.

The chain combines TRBV28 with TRBJ2-7; D might be TRBD1 (8 bases). This clonotype originated in a man aged 40-49 years with acute or convalescent COVID-19. The sample was peripheral blood. The CDR3 here is CASNLQGGSYEQYF. CDR3 DNA: TGTGCCAGCAACCTACAGGGGGGGTCCTACGAGCAGTACTTC. Drawing the rest from reference TRBV28 and TRBJ2-7, the complete variable domain is DVKVTQSSRYLVKRTGEKVFLECVQDMDHENMFWYRQDPGLGLRLIYFSYDVKMKEKGDIPEGYSVSREKKERFSLILESASTNQTSMYLCASNLQGGSYEQYFGPGTRLTVT.